What follows is one TCR beta chain and its context. What it binds is unknown. The data derive from a study of T cell responses to AZD1222 COVID-19 vaccine. Findings and limits, study-wide: White British ancestry dominated among donors, who included more females, and clonal diversity was possibly underestimated. Spike regions recognized by vaccine-associated CD4 TCRs spanned the protein, led by 160-218 and 743-854. Scientists sampled the repertoires only once the peak T cell response had passed.

The V and J ends lost 6 bases and 5 bases, in that order; junction bases with no gene match: 7. The CDR3 has 13 amino acids. The germline CDR1 and CDR2 sequences are LNHDA and SQIVND (reference sequence). Data came from immunoSEQ multiplex PCR; TCRdb stores just in-frame clones and leaves some out. Of about 70,000 clones listed, roughly 86% are singletons. The chain has TRBV19 and TRBJ2-7; 7 nucleotides agree with TRBD1. The sample was peripheral blood, taken on day 0 of MenACWY control vaccination. The TCR was taken from an adult in good health. As DNA, the CDR3 is TGTGCCAGTAGCTTGGGACAGCCCCACGAGCAGTACTTC. As protein: CASSLGQPHEQYF.